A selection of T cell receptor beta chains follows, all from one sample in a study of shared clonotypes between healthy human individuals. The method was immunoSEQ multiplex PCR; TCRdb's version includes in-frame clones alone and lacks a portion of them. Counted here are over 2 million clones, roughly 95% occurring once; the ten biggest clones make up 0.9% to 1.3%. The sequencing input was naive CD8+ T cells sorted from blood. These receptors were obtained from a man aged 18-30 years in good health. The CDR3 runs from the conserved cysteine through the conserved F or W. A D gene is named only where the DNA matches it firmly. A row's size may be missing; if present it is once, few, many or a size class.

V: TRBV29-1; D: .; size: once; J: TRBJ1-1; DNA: TGCAGCGCCGACGGGGGGGCTCAGGTCCCTGAAGCTTTCTTT; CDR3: CSADGGAQVPEAFF
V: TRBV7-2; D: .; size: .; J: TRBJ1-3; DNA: TGTGCCAGCAGCCCCAGCCCCGGCGGGGCGGCTGGAAACACCATATATTTT; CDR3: CASSPSPGGAAGNTIYF
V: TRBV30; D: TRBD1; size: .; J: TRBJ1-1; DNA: TGTGCCTGGAACTTAGACAGGGTCGGCACTGAAGCTTTCTTT; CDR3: CAWNLDRVGTEAFF
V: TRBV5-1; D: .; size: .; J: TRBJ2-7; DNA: TGCGCCAGCAGCTTAACAGGTAGCTCCTACGAGCAGTACTTC; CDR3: CASSLTGSSYEQYF
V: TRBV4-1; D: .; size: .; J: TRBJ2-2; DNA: TGCGCCAGCAGCCCTGGACAGATCACCGGGGAGCTGTTTTTT; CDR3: CASSPGQITGELFF
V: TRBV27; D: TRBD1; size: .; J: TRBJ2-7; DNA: TGTGCCAGCAGTCCTAGTATCGGGGACAGGGGATCCTACGAGCAGTACTTC; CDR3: CASSPSIGDRGSYEQYF
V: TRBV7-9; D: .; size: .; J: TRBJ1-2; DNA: TGTGCCAGCAGCTCCCCAGGGAGGGATCATGGCTACACCTTC; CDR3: CASSSPGRDHGYTF
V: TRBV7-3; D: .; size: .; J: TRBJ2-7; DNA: TGTGCCAGCAGCCCCGTGGTGGGGGACGAGCAGTACTTC; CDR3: CASSPVVGDEQYF
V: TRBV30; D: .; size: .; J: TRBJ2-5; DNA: TGTGCCTGGAGTGTAAAGGGCAGGCGAGAGACCCAGTACTTC; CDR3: CAWSVKGRRETQYF
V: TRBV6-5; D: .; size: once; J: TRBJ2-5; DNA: TGTGCCAGCAGTCGCCGGGATCAAGAGACCCAGTACTTC; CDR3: CASSRRDQETQYF
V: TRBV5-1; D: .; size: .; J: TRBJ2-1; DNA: TGCGCCAGCAGCTTGGAACCCGGGGCGTCCTACAATGAGCAGTTCTTC; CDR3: CASSLEPGASYNEQFF
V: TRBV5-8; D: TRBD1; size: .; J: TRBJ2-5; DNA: TGTGCCAGCACCTCGGACAGGGGTGAGACCCAGTACTTC; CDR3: CASTSDRGETQYF
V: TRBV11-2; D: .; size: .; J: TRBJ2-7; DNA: TGTGCCAGCAGCCCCGGAGGCTCCTCCTACGAGCAGTACTTC; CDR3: CASSPGGSSYEQYF
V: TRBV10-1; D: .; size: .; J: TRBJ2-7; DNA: TGCGCCAGCAGTGAAGACGGGCTGAAATCCTACGAGCAGTACTTC; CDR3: CASSEDGLKSYEQYF
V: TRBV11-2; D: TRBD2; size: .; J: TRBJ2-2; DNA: TGTGCCAGCAGCCCCCATAGCGGGCTTAACACCGGGGAGCTGTTTTTT; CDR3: CASSPHSGLNTGELFF
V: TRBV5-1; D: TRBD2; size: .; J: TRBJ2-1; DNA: TGCGCCAGCAGCTTGAAGGCGGGGCGGGAGTTGTACAATGAGCAGTTCTTC; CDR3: CASSLKAGRELYNEQFF
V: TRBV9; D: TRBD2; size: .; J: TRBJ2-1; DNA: TGTGCCAGCAGCGTCGGAGGACTAGCGGGTTTTGTCAATGAGCAGTTCTTC; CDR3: CASSVGGLAGFVNEQFF
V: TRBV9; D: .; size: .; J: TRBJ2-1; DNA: TGTGCCAGCAGCCCCGCCCCCAGTGAGCAGTTCTTC; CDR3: CASSPAPSEQFF
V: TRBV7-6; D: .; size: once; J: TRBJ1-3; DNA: TGTGCCAGCAGCTTAGAGTCAGTCTCTGGAAACACCATATATTTT; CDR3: CASSLESVSGNTIYF
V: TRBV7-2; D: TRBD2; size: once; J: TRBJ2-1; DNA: TGTGCCAGCAGCTTTAGCGGGAGTATCGACAATGAGCAGTTCTTC; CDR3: CASSFSGSIDNEQFF
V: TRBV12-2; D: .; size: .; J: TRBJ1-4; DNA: TGTGCAAGTCGCTTAGAGAGCTGCAGCGCAACTAATGAAAAACTGTTTTTT; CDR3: CASRLESCSATNEKLFF
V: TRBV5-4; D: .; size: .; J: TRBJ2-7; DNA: TGTGCCAGCAGCCTACAGGGCTCATCCTACGAGCAGTACTTC; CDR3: CASSLQGSSYEQYF
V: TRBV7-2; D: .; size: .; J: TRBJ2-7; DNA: TGTGCCAGCAGCTCGGGAGTTGGGATTTTCGGAGACGAGCAGTACTTC; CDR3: CASSSGVGIFGDEQYF
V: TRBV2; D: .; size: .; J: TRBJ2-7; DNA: TGTGCCAGCAGCGAAACCCGGGACGGCTCCTACGAGCAGTACTTC; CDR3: CASSETRDGSYEQYF
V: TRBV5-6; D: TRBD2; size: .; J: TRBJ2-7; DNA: TGTGCCAGCAGCTTTAGCGGGAGCTCCTACGAGCAGTACTTC; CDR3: CASSFSGSSYEQYF
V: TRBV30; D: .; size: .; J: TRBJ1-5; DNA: TGTGCCTGGACAGGGGATAGCAATCAGCCCCAGCATTTT; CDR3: CAWTGDSNQPQHF
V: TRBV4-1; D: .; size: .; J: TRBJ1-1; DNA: TGCGCCAGCAGCATCCGGGACACGAACACTGAAGCTTTCTTT; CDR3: CASSIRDTNTEAFF
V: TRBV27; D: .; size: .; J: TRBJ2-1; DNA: TGTGCCAGCAGTTTTTCCCTCGGGGTGGGCACCTACAATGAGCAGTTCTTC; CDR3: CASSFSLGVGTYNEQFF
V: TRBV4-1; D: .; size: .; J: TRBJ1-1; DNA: TGCGCCAGCAGCCAAGATGAAAGGACTGAAGCTTTCTTT; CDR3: CASSQDERTEAFF
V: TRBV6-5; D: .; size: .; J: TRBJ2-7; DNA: TGTGCCAGCAGTTACCCACCCGGGCCAGAAGTCGAGCAGTACTTC; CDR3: CASSYPPGPEVEQYF
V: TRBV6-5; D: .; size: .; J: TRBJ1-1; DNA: TGTGCCAGCAGTTACGGGGGCCGGATGAACACTGAAGCTTTCTTT; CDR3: CASSYGGRMNTEAFF
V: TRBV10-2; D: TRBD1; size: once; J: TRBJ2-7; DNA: TGCGCCAGCAGTTACCCCGACAGGGGGTCGTACGAGCAGTACTTC; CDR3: CASSYPDRGSYEQYF
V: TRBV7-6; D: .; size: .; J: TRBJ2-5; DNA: TGTGCCAGCAGCTTACGGGGGCGAGAGACCCAGTACTTC; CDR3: CASSLRGRETQYF
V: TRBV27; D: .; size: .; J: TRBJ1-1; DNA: TGTGCCAGCAGCCCATCGGGGGGCGAATGGATCACTGAAGCTTTCTTT; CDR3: CASSPSGGEWITEAFF